The clone carrying this T cell receptor beta chain appeared a few times. The antigen remains undetermined. This sample is drawn from a study of response to subunit inactivated influenza vaccine. Points from the study as a whole: Only a handful of new T cells, the authors suggested, are recruited with each seasonal influenza vaccination.

The CDR3 spans 16 residues. Per the germline V gene, CDR1 is MNHEY and CDR2 is SVGAGI. Trimming stripped 0 bases from V and 12 bases from J, with 21 bases between. TCRdb used MiXCR to reprocess the RT-PCR reads, holding one entry per CDR3 protein. The repertoire holds about 170,000 distinct CDR3 sequences, with roughly a tenth as singletons. The clonotype comes from a man between 50 and 69 years old who received an inactivated influenza vaccine. The input for sequencing was CD8+ T cells sorted from PBMCs, taken roughly 24 months after vaccination. The gene calls are TRBV6-5 and TRBJ2-1; a possible D gene is TRBD2 (6 bases). The CDR3 DNA sequence: TGTGCCAGCAGTTACTCGAATGGTGGCTCTGCGGGGAGGCAGTTCTTC. This sequence encodes CASSYSNGGSAGRQFF.